Shown below are 4 T cell receptor beta chains from a single sample sequenced in a study of T cell changes during pregnancy in multiple sclerosis. The protocol was immunoSEQ multiplex PCR, while the TCRdb copy is restricted to in-frame clones and leaves out a portion. The sample comprises under 110,000 clones, more than 85% of which are singletons, and around 3% rests with the top ten. This specimen consisted of peripheral blood, obtained in the second trimester of pregnancy. These receptors were collected from a female donor with multiple sclerosis, enrolled in a pregnancy study.

This chain joins TRBV7-2 and TRBJ1-2; D is uncertain. CDR1 and CDR2 from the germline V gene are SGHTA and FQGNSA. V gave up 2 bases and J gave up 0 bases, with 4 bases separating them. The CDR3 length is 13 residues. CDR3 DNA sequence: TGTGCCAGCAGCTTAACTTCTAACTATGGCTACACCTTC. It is translated as CASSLTSNYGYTF. The variable domain in full, completed from reference TRBV7-2 and TRBJ1-2, reads GAGVSQSPSNKVTEKGKDVELRCDPISGHTALYWYRQSLGQGLEFLIYFQGNSAPDKSGLPSDRFSAERTGGSVSTLTIQRTQQEDSAVYLCASSLTSNYGYTFGSGTRLTVV.

V and J are TRBV19 and TRBJ1-2, with unresolved D. This CDR3 is 12 amino acids long. V was trimmed by 6 bases and J by 4 bases, leaving 9 bases between them. Germline V lookup: CDR1 LNHDA, CDR2 SQIVND (reference sequence). This chain's CDR3 is CASSSPSYGYTF. The CDR3 DNA is TGTGCCAGTAGCTCTCCGAGCTATGGCTACACCTTC. The whole variable domain, remainder taken from reference TRBV19 and TRBJ1-2, is DGGITQSPKYLFRKEGQNVTLSCEQNLNHDAMYWYRQDPGQGLRLIYYSQIVNDFQKGDIAEGYSVSREKKESFPLTVTSAQKNPTAFYLCASSSPSYGYTFGSGTRLTVV.

This sequence joins TRBV29-1 and TRBJ2-3, with a tentative D call TRBD2 (5 bases). The V end was cut by 7 bases, the J end by 0 bases, with 11 bases between. Germline CDR1 and CDR2: SQVTM and ANQGSEA. The CDR3 is made up of 13 amino acids. CDR3 DNA sequence: TGCAGCGGTCGGGGTTCGAGCACAGATACGCAGTATTTT. Its protein product is CSGRGSSTDTQYF.

The chain employs TRBV7-9 and TRBJ1-2; D is possibly TRBD1 (5 bases). Germline lookup yields CDR1 SEHNR and CDR2 FQNEAQ (reference sequence). The CDR3 sequence is 13 residues long. Trimming took 2 bases from V and 8 from J, leaving 12 bases between them. The CDR3 bases are TGTGCCAGCAGCTTACGCAGGGAAGGAGGCTACACCTTC. It codes for CASSLRREGGYTF.